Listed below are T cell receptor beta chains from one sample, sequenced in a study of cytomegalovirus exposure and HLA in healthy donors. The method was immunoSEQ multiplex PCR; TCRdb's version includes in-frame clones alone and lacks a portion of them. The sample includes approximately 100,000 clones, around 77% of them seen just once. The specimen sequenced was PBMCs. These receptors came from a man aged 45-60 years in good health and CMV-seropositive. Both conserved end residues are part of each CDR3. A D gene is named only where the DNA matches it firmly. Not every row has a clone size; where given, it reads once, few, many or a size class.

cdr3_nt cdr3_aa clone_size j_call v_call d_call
TGTGCCAGCAGTTACGAGCTCTACGAGCAGTACTTC CASSYELYEQYF NA TRBJ2-7 TRBV6-5 NA
TGTGCCAGCAGCCAAGGGTGGACAGGGCCTGGGGCCAACGTCCTGACTTTC CASSQGWTGPGANVLTF few TRBJ2-6 TRBV14 TRBD1
TGCGCCAGCAGCCAAGCGGTACTCCTGTACGAGCAGTACTTC CASSQAVLLYEQYF NA TRBJ2-7 TRBV4-3 NA
TGTGCCAGTAGTAAGGACAGGGTCTATAGCAATCAGCCCCAGCATTTT CASSKDRVYSNQPQHF NA TRBJ1-5 TRBV19 TRBD1
TGTGCCAGTAGTATAGTCGGGACAGGGGGACCTGGGGAGCTGTTTTTT CASSIVGTGGPGELFF NA TRBJ2-2 TRBV19 TRBD1
TGTGCCAGCAGCGTAGACGAGGGATTGGAAAACATTCAGTACTTC CASSVDEGLENIQYF NA TRBJ2-4 TRBV9 NA
TGTGCCAGCAAGGACAGGGGGGACGGGGAGCTGTTTTTT CASKDRGDGELFF NA TRBJ2-2 TRBV6-5 TRBD1
TGTGCCAGCAGCTCCCGGACAGGGCCTTTACAGCCCCAGCATTTT CASSSRTGPLQPQHF NA TRBJ1-5 TRBV7-2 TRBD1
TGTGCCAGCAGCCCAGGATTCGGCTACAATGAGCAGTTCTTC CASSPGFGYNEQFF few TRBJ2-1 TRBV7-2 NA
TGTGCCAGTAGTACTACTAGCGCCACAGATACGCAGTATTTT CASSTTSATDTQYF NA TRBJ2-3 TRBV19 TRBD2
TGTGCCAGCTCACCAGAGACAGGGGGCCTCAATCAGCCCCAGCATTTT CASSPETGGLNQPQHF once TRBJ1-5 TRBV18 TRBD1
TGTGCCAGTAGTATGGACGCGGGAGACGGTGGGGCCAACGTCCTGACTTTC CASSMDAGDGGANVLTF NA TRBJ2-6 TRBV19 TRBD2
TGTGCCAGCAGTCCGGGGGGACATGAGCAGTTCTTC CASSPGGHEQFF NA TRBJ2-1 TRBV28 TRBD2
TGTGCCAGCTGGACTAGCGGCTACGAGCAGTACTTC CASWTSGYEQYF NA TRBJ2-7 TRBV6-5 TRBD2
TGCGCCAGCAGTGAGTCGACAATTAGCGGGAGGGTGACCCAGTACTTC CASSESTISGRVTQYF NA TRBJ2-5 TRBV10-1 TRBD2
TGTGCCTGGAGTGTAACTGTTACCACAGATACGCAGTATTTT CAWSVTVTTDTQYF NA TRBJ2-3 TRBV30 NA
TGTGCCAGCAGTCTTACACAGGGGCTGGTGTACGAGCAGTACTTC CASSLTQGLVYEQYF NA TRBJ2-7 TRBV28 TRBD1
TGCGCCAGCAGCAAAATGGAGGGAAACAACTACAATGAGCAGTTCTTC CASSKMEGNNYNEQFF NA TRBJ2-1 TRBV10-2 NA
TGTTCCAGCAGCGCAAAGACGGGACTAGGGAGGGGGGAGACCCAGTACTTC CSSSAKTGLGRGETQYF NA TRBJ2-5 TRBV7-9 TRBD2
TGCGCCAGCAGCTTGGCTACGGACAGGGCCAAAAACATTCAGTACTTC CASSLATDRAKNIQYF NA TRBJ2-4 TRBV5-1 TRBD1
TGTGCCAGTAGTATAGCACTTAGCGGGCTTAGCTCCTACAATGAGCAGTTCTTC CASSIALSGLSSYNEQFF NA TRBJ2-1 TRBV19 TRBD2
TGTGCCTCCAGAGGTGGGGCCAACGTCCTGACTTTC CASRGGANVLTF few TRBJ2-6 TRBV30 NA
TGTGCCAGCACCAGAGGACAGGGTGGTCAGCCCCAGCATTTT CASTRGQGGQPQHF few TRBJ1-5 TRBV6-1 TRBD1
TGTGCCAGCAGCCTAGGGACTAGCGGGAACACAGATACGCAGTATTTT CASSLGTSGNTDTQYF NA TRBJ2-3 TRBV7-9 TRBD2
TGCGCCAGCAGCTTGGGCCCGGGAAATACTGAAGCTTTCTTT CASSLGPGNTEAFF NA TRBJ1-1 TRBV5-1 NA
TGTGCCAGTAGTACCTCGGTGCGGACTAGCTCTGAGCAGTTCTTC CASSTSVRTSSEQFF NA TRBJ2-1 TRBV19 TRBD2
TGTGCCAGCGCTCGTTCCCCGGGCTACGAGCAGTACTTC CASARSPGYEQYF NA TRBJ2-7 TRBV7-8 NA
TGCGCCAGCAGTGAAGGAAAGGGGGCCTCGAGTGGCTACACCTTC CASSEGKGASSGYTF NA TRBJ1-2 TRBV10-2 TRBD1
TGTGCCATCAAAGGACTTGGGAGCACAGATACGCAGTATTTT CAIKGLGSTDTQYF NA TRBJ2-3 TRBV10-3 NA
TGTGCCAGCAGCCCACGGGACAGGCTCTTGGGAGCCCAGTACTTC CASSPRDRLLGAQYF NA TRBJ2-5 TRBV7-6 TRBD1
TGCGCCAGCAGCTTGGCTCGGCAGGACTCTGGAAACACCATATATTTT CASSLARQDSGNTIYF NA TRBJ1-3 TRBV5-1 NA
TGTGCCAGCAGCTCGATACGAAAAGGGACAATTAGGTTCTTC CASSSIRKGTIRFF few TRBJ2-1 TRBV11-2 NA
TGTGCCAGCAGTCCGCGGGCCAGCAGGAGTGTTTCTGGAAACACCATATATTTT CASSPRASRSVSGNTIYF NA TRBJ1-3 TRBV28 NA
TGTGCCACCAGCAGAGACTCCGAGCAGTACTTC CATSRDSEQYF NA TRBJ2-7 TRBV15 NA
TGTGCCAGCAGCGTAGAAGGACAGGGGGCATTCGACGAGCAGTACTTC CASSVEGQGAFDEQYF NA TRBJ2-7 TRBV9 TRBD1
TGTGCCAGCAGTTTTTGGACTAGCGGGAGATTCAATGAGCAGTTCTTC CASSFWTSGRFNEQFF NA TRBJ2-1 TRBV27 TRBD2
TGTGCCAGCAGCTTGTTCGGGAGGGCCCAGGATGAGCAGTTCTTC CASSLFGRAQDEQFF NA TRBJ2-1 TRBV7-9 TRBD2
TGTGCCAGCAGCCTCGGGACTAGAGCAGGGATGAGCAATCAGCCCCAGCATTTT CASSLGTRAGMSNQPQHF NA TRBJ1-5 TRBV28 NA
TGTGCCAGCAGCTTAGTGAGGGGGAATTCACCCCTCCACTTT CASSLVRGNSPLHF NA TRBJ1-6 TRBV7-2 NA
TGTGCCAGCAGCCGGGACAGGGGTGGGTCGGAGTTCTTC CASSRDRGGSEFF NA TRBJ2-1 TRBV7-2 TRBD1
TGTGCCAGCAGCTTTGACACCACCTCCTACGAGCAGTACTTC CASSFDTTSYEQYF NA TRBJ2-7 TRBV11-2 NA
TGTGCCACCAGCAGAAACCGGGACACCGGCTCTGGAAACACCATATATTTT CATSRNRDTGSGNTIYF NA TRBJ1-3 TRBV15 NA
TGCAGCGGGGTCCAGGTCTCCTACAATGAGCAGTTCTTC CSGVQVSYNEQFF NA TRBJ2-1 TRBV29-1 NA
TGTGCCAGCAGTTCTACCCGCGGGCTAGCGGAGAGCACAGATACGCAGTATTTT CASSSTRGLAESTDTQYF NA TRBJ2-3 TRBV28 TRBD2
TGTGCCAGCAGCTCCGGGGCGGGGGCGCCTTCGAACACTGAAGCTTTCTTT CASSSGAGAPSNTEAFF NA TRBJ1-1 TRBV7-9 NA
TGTGCCAGCAGCAGCCATACAGGGTCAGACATTCAGTACTTC CASSSHTGSDIQYF NA TRBJ2-4 TRBV27 NA
TGTGCCAGCAGTTTGCTGGGGGCGGTCACTGAAGCTTTCTTT CASSLLGAVTEAFF NA TRBJ1-1 TRBV28 NA
TGTGCCTGGAGTGCAGGCTCTGGAAACACCATATATTTT CAWSAGSGNTIYF NA TRBJ1-3 TRBV30 NA
TGTGCCAGCAGCTTTGGACTAGCGGGAGGGTGGGAAGAGACCCAGTACTTC CASSFGLAGGWEETQYF NA TRBJ2-5 TRBV7-2 TRBD2
TGTGCCAGCAAGCCGGGACTAGCGGGATCCTACGAGCAGTACTTC CASKPGLAGSYEQYF NA TRBJ2-7 TRBV6-1 TRBD2
TGCAGCGTTGAAGTTATGGTAGAATTAGCGGGAGGAGTCAGTGAGCAGTTCTTC CSVEVMVELAGGVSEQFF NA TRBJ2-1 TRBV29-1 TRBD2
TGTGCCAATGACACGACCCTTAGCAATCAGCCCCAGCATTTT CANDTTLSNQPQHF NA TRBJ1-5 TRBV27 NA
TGTGCCTGGAACAACAGGGGCTACGAGCAGTACTTC CAWNNRGYEQYF NA TRBJ2-7 TRBV30 TRBD1
TGTGCCAGTAGTATAGGACGCGGGAGGGCCTACAATGAGCAGTTCTTC CASSIGRGRAYNEQFF NA TRBJ2-1 TRBV19 TRBD2